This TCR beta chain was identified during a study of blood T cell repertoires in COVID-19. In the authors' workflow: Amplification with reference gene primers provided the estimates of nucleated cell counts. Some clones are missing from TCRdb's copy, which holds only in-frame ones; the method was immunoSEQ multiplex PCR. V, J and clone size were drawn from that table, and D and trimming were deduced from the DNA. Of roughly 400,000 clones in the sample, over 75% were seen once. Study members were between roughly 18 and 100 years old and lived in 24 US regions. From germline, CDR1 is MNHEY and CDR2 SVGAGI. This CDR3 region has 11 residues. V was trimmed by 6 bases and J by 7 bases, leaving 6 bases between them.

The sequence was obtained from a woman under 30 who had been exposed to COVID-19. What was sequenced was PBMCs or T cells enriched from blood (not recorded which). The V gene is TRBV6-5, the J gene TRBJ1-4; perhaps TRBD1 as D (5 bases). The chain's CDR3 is CASRQGEKLFF. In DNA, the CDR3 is TGTGCCAGCAGGCAGGGTGAAAAACTGTTTTTT.